This entry lists 9 T cell receptor beta chains sequenced from one sample in a study of shared clonotypes between healthy human individuals. Sequencing used immunoSEQ multiplex PCR; TCRdb keeps in-frame clones, though not all of them. The data contain roughly 1,500,000 clones, around 98.5% of them singletons. Sequencing used naive CD4+ T cells sorted from blood. Described subset: CD45RA+ positively selected. These receptors were obtained from a man aged 25 to 45 in good health.

V and J are TRBV30 and TRBJ1-1, with D possibly matching TRBD1 (5 bases). The CDR3 consists of 12 residues. CDR1 and CDR2 (germline): GTSNPN, SVGIG (reference sequence). V shed 7 bases and J shed 0 bases, with 9 bases lying between them. The CDR3 loop reads CASGRMNTEAFF. In nucleotides, the CDR3 is TGTGCCTCGGGACGGATGAACACTGAAGCTTTCTTT.

The chain has TRBV19 and TRBJ2-2, with 8 bases matching TRBD1. CDR1 LNHDA and CDR2 SQIVND come from the germline V gene (reference sequence). V lost 8 bases, J lost 6 bases, and 11 bases stayed unmatched. The CDR3 runs to 15 residues. DNA of the CDR3: TGTGCCAGTTCCGCAGGGGGCCCTTTTTCCGGGGAGCTGTTTTTT. Its translation is CASSAGGPFSGELFF.

This clone was detected once. The chain has TRBV2 and TRBJ2-7, with 8 positions matching TRBD1. V lost 5 bases to trimming and J lost 2 bases; unmatched junction nucleotides: 5. The germline V gene has CDR1 SNHLY and CDR2 FYNNEI. The CDR3 consists of 14 residues. CDR3 sequence (DNA): TGTGCCAGCAGTCAGGGGGCTGGGGCCTACGAGCAGTACTTC. It is translated as CASSQGAGAYEQYF.

This chain links TRBV5-1 with TRBJ2-1; a weak D match, TRBD2 (5 bases). Germline loops: CDR1 SGHRS, CDR2 YFSETQ. V lost 2 bases to trimming and J lost 5 bases, with 14 bases between them. This CDR3 has 15 amino acids. The DNA for the CDR3 is TGCGCCAGCAGCTTAAGCGGAGGAGGTGACAATGAGCAGTTCTTC. It codes for CASSLSGGGDNEQFF. Supplemented by reference TRBV5-1 and TRBJ2-1, the full variable domain reads KAGVTQTPRYLIKTRGQQVTLSCSPISGHRSVSWYQQTPGQGLQFLFEYFSETQRNKGNFPGRFSGRQFSNSRSEMNVSTLELGDSALYLCASSLSGGGDNEQFFGPGTRLTVL.

This rearrangement joins TRBV9 to TRBJ2-5; 8 nucleotides agree with TRBD2. Germline V gives CDR1 SGDLS, CDR2 YYNGEE. The CDR3 sequence is 16 residues long. Unmatched junction bases numbered 9, after V lost 4 bases and J lost 1 base. This chain's CDR3 is CASSPQAGVTQETQYF. As DNA, the CDR3 is TGTGCCAGCAGCCCCCAAGCGGGGGTAACCCAAGAGACCCAGTACTTC.

This chain links TRBV18 with TRBJ2-2; D tentatively reads TRBD1 or TRBD2 (6 bases each). Germline V CDR1 and CDR2: KGHSH, LQKENI. V shed 3 bases and J shed 3 bases, with 11 bases lying between them. The length of the CDR3 is 15 residues. CDR3 sequence (DNA): TGTGCCAGCTCACCGATGGGGGGCCACACCGGGGAGCTGTTTTTT. It specifies CASSPMGGHTGELFF.

This sequence joins TRBV6-5 and TRBJ1-5, with D possibly being TRBD1 (6 bases). There are 13 residues in the CDR3. The V gene lost 6 bases and the J gene lost 4 bases, with 10 bases spanning the gap. Germline assignment: CDR1 MNHEY and CDR2 SVGAGI. CDR3 sequence reads: CASSRTVNQPQHF. The CDR3 nucleotides read TGTGCCAGCAGCCGGACAGTTAATCAGCCCCAGCATTTT.

J is TRBJ1-2 and V is TRBV28; a possible D gene is TRBD1 (5 bases). Germline CDR1 MDHEN, CDR2 SYDVKM. V lost 3 bases and J 4 bases, leaving 12 bases between the germline ends. CDR3 length: 14 amino acids. CDR3 bases: TGTGCCAGCAGTTTTGGAAGGCAGGGCTATGGCTACACCTTC. Translating it yields CASSFGRQGYGYTF.

This sequence joins TRBV28 and TRBJ2-1; D remains ambiguous. CDR3 size: 12 residues. V was pared by 8 bases and J by 8 bases, with 13 bases between. CDR1 and CDR2 from the germline V gene are MDHEN and SYDVKM. The CDR3 DNA reads TGTGCCAGCGGCTCAAGTTACGATGAGCAGTTCTTC. This sequence encodes CASGSSYDEQFF.